The rows below give T cell receptor beta chains drawn from one sample of a study of beta chain features in type 1 diabetes. Some clones are missing from TCRdb's copy, which holds only in-frame ones; the method was immunoSEQ multiplex PCR. The sample holds 350,000 to 450,000 clones, roughly 15% seen once. The sample taken for sequencing was naive CD4+ T cells from blood. The receptors originated from a woman between 18 and 29 years old in good health. Both conserved end residues are part of each CDR3. The order of the fields is D gene, clone size, J gene, V gene, CDR3 DNA, CDR3 protein. D genes are given only for firm matches. Some rows have no size entry. The others give once, few or many, or a class for an expanded clone.

d_gene: .
abundance: few
j_gene: TRBJ1-1
v_gene: TRBV30
CDR3nt: TGTGCCTGGAGTGTACAGCCTGAAGCTTTCTTT
CDR3aa: CAWSVQPEAFF

d_gene: TRBD1
abundance: few
j_gene: TRBJ2-7
v_gene: TRBV18
CDR3nt: TGTGCCAGCTCCCCTACCGGACAGGGTGGATACGAGCAGTACTTC
CDR3aa: CASSPTGQGGYEQYF

d_gene: TRBD2
abundance: few
j_gene: TRBJ2-1
v_gene: TRBV11-2
CDR3nt: TGTGCCAGCAGCTTAGACGGCGGGAGTGGGCTGAAGTTCTTC
CDR3aa: CASSLDGGSGLKFF

d_gene: TRBD2
abundance: .
j_gene: TRBJ2-1
v_gene: TRBV9
CDR3nt: TGTGCCAGCAGCGTAAGGCTAGCGGAGAACAATGAGCAGTTCTTC
CDR3aa: CASSVRLAENNEQFF

d_gene: TRBD2
abundance: .
j_gene: TRBJ2-1
v_gene: TRBV11-1
CDR3nt: TGTGCCAGCAGCGAGAGGTTGGGGAGGGTCGATGAGCAGTTCTTC
CDR3aa: CASSERLGRVDEQFF

d_gene: .
abundance: few
j_gene: TRBJ2-2
v_gene: TRBV2
CDR3nt: TGTGCCAGCAGTTTGGACTGGACCGGGGAGCTGTTTTTT
CDR3aa: CASSLDWTGELFF

d_gene: TRBD1
abundance: .
j_gene: TRBJ2-7
v_gene: TRBV5-1
CDR3nt: TGCGCCAGCAGGGACAGGGGAAGGATCGAGCAGTACTTC
CDR3aa: CASRDRGRIEQYF

d_gene: TRBD1
abundance: .
j_gene: TRBJ2-1
v_gene: TRBV5-1
CDR3nt: TGCGCCAGCAGCTTGAGAGGGGGCGAGCCCGAGCAGTTCTTC
CDR3aa: CASSLRGGEPEQFF

d_gene: .
abundance: .
j_gene: TRBJ1-2
v_gene: TRBV30
CDR3nt: TGTGCCTGGAGTGTACATGGAGGCTATGGCTACACCTTC
CDR3aa: CAWSVHGGYGYTF

d_gene: TRBD1
abundance: few
j_gene: TRBJ2-7
v_gene: TRBV28
CDR3nt: TGTGCCAGCATCCGGACAGGGCGATCCTACGAGCAGTACTTC
CDR3aa: CASIRTGRSYEQYF

d_gene: TRBD1
abundance: .
j_gene: TRBJ2-2
v_gene: TRBV10-3
CDR3nt: TGTGCCACGAGACCCAGGGACAGTCGGACCGGGGAGCTGTTTTTT
CDR3aa: CATRPRDSRTGELFF

d_gene: .
abundance: .
j_gene: TRBJ2-2
v_gene: TRBV28
CDR3nt: TGTGCCAGCAACACAGACACCGGGGAGCTGTTTTTT
CDR3aa: CASNTDTGELFF

d_gene: .
abundance: .
j_gene: TRBJ1-5
v_gene: TRBV2
CDR3nt: TGTGCCAGCAGTGACCCTAAGGGCAGGGGTAGTAATCAGCCCCAGCATTTT
CDR3aa: CASSDPKGRGSNQPQHF

d_gene: .
abundance: .
j_gene: TRBJ1-2
v_gene: TRBV28
CDR3nt: TGTGCCAGCAGTTTAGTCAGGGTGGAAGGCTACACCTTC
CDR3aa: CASSLVRVEGYTF

d_gene: TRBD1
abundance: .
j_gene: TRBJ2-1
v_gene: TRBV7-6
CDR3nt: TGTGCCAGCAGCTCTAGACAGGGCGTTGGCAATGAGCAGTTCTTC
CDR3aa: CASSSRQGVGNEQFF

d_gene: .
abundance: few
j_gene: TRBJ2-4
v_gene: TRBV7-8
CDR3nt: TGTGCCAGCAGCTACCCCGGGACACTGAAAAACATTCAGTACTTC
CDR3aa: CASSYPGTLKNIQYF

d_gene: .
abundance: .
j_gene: TRBJ2-2
v_gene: TRBV29-1
CDR3nt: TGCAGCGTTGAACGGCGGACCGGGGAGCTGTTTTTT
CDR3aa: CSVERRTGELFF

d_gene: TRBD1
abundance: .
j_gene: TRBJ2-5
v_gene: TRBV6-5
CDR3nt: TGTGCCAGCAGTTACTCGCAGGGGGCAGAGACCCAGTACTTC
CDR3aa: CASSYSQGAETQYF

d_gene: .
abundance: .
j_gene: TRBJ1-4
v_gene: TRBV30
CDR3nt: TGTGCCTGGAGCTTAAGGTCCAGCAGGGCCGAAAAACTGTTTTTT
CDR3aa: CAWSLRSSRAEKLFF

d_gene: TRBD2
abundance: .
j_gene: TRBJ2-1
v_gene: TRBV30
CDR3nt: TGTGCCTGGAGTGTTTCTAGCGGGAGGAGGCTGTTCTTC
CDR3aa: CAWSVSSGRRLFF

d_gene: .
abundance: few
j_gene: TRBJ1-1
v_gene: TRBV18
CDR3nt: TGTGCCAGCTCACCCACGAAAGGGGCGGCCACTGAAGCTTTCTTT
CDR3aa: CASSPTKGAATEAFF

d_gene: TRBD2
abundance: .
j_gene: TRBJ2-3
v_gene: TRBV30
CDR3nt: TGTGCCTGGAGTGAGACTAGCGGGACGGGTACGCAGTATTTT
CDR3aa: CAWSETSGTGTQYF

d_gene: .
abundance: .
j_gene: TRBJ1-5
v_gene: TRBV19
CDR3nt: TGTGCCAGTAGTATACCCAACCACGAAACACAGCCCCAGCATTTT
CDR3aa: CASSIPNHETQPQHF

d_gene: .
abundance: .
j_gene: TRBJ2-5
v_gene: TRBV5-8
CDR3nt: TGTGCCAGCACCCCTGGGGAGTGGGAGACCCAGTACTTC
CDR3aa: CASTPGEWETQYF

d_gene: .
abundance: few
j_gene: TRBJ2-2
v_gene: TRBV5-1
CDR3nt: TGCGCCAGCAGCCCCGGGACACCCAACACCGGGGAGCTGTTTTTT
CDR3aa: CASSPGTPNTGELFF